The T cell receptor beta chain under discussion was sequenced for a study of shared clonotypes between healthy human individuals. The CDR3 extends over 15 amino acids. Trimming removed 6 bases from V and 5 bases from J; junction bases left unmatched: 8. Germline CDR1 reads KGHSH; CDR2 reads LQKENI. Turning to this clone: What it recognizes is unknown.

Study-wide points: Sequencing depth was predicted to influence how clonotypes are shared among donors. Memory subsets had estimated richness that was generally smaller than that of naive subsets.

The run depth of the assay was deep. Profiled with immunoSEQ multiplex PCR; TCRdb holds only in-frame clones, not every one. This table has around 1.6 million clones, about 98% appearing once. What was sequenced was naive CD4+ T cells sorted from blood. Indicated subset: CD45RA+ positively selected. This chain uses TRBV18 with TRBJ2-1; 9 bases are a match to TRBD2. The sequence was obtained from a man aged 30 to 45 in good health. The CDR3 region has the DNA TGTGCCAGCTCTCTTAGCGGGAGTAGGAACAATGAGCAGTTCTTC. Protein: CASSLSGSRNNEQFF.